The text below deals with one T cell receptor (beta chain). No antigen is known for it. No qualities accompany the bases; no much larger clone lies one base away. The time point label here, explained by the study, means: 2015-2016 season, 7 days after influenza vaccination. Adults received seasonal inactivated influenza vaccine (Fluvarix), and TCRB sequencing tracked sorted blood CD4 subsets before and after vaccination. Subjects were considered eligible if community-dwelling and if influenza vaccine had not been received in the prior 6 months. Influenza vaccine contraindications, substance abuse, HIV/AIDS, active malignancy, immunomodulatory medication and active illness such as respiratory infection were included among the exclusion criteria. Per time point, between roughly 40 and 100 mL of blood was sampled. PBMC were isolated using Ficoll-Paque PLUS or SepMate separation. CXCR5- memory CD4 T cells were sorted as a comparison non-Tfh subset. Before DNA extraction, cell subsets were sorted from PBMC on a BD FACS Aria.

Spanning cysteine to phenylalanine, the CDR3 consists of 13 amino acids. The kept DNA is CDR3 alone, 39 bases in frame from the first base. The germline V gene (reference sequence) gives CDR1 as LNHDA and CDR2 as SQIVND. At the junction V is shortened by 11 bases and J by 5 bases, with 16 bases in between. The sample belongs to a study of follicular helper T cells after annual influenza vaccination (dated by TCRdb to the late 2010s). With regard to the full study: After each seasonal influenza vaccination, blood was collected on days 0, 7 and 28. Some subjects were followed across successive annual vaccinations spanning the 2013-2014, 2014-2015 and 2015-2016 seasons to study recall of cTfh clones. One week after vaccination, a second recruited cohort of more than nine subjects (Table S1) displayed a similar ICOS+CD38+ cTfh response. Multi-year samples were available for six subjects, with four spanning two vaccination seasons and two spanning three seasons. The 2013-2014 samples were cryopreserved, while the 2015 samples were processed right after collection.

Overall study results and their limits: In evaluating whether influenza clones were enriched, the possibility that the far larger non-cTfh compartments were undersampled could not be ruled out. Day 7 ICOS+CD38+ clones were most often found later in ICOS-CD38- cTfh, suggesting that subset may serve as a memory reservoir. Successive annual vaccinations recalled a recurring oligoclonal ICOS+CD38+ cTfh response that included tetramer and AIM influenza-specific clonotypes. Only roughly 10-23% of analyzed cells yielded productive TCRB sequences, so sampling of rare clonotypes was not possible. ICOS+CD38+ cTfh clonality correlated with the frequency of that population, and its change correlated with the change in circulating plasmablast frequency.

The method was the immunoSEQ multiplex PCR assay. Adaptive Biotechnologies handled the TCRB amplification, library preparation, sequencing and preliminary bioinformatics at Survey level resolution. For the original study's pipeline: Clonality was calculated in R as 1 minus normalized Shannon entropy, and the Gini index was calculated with the R package ineq. To get the overlap score, the summed counts of shared sequences were divided by the total counts of all sequences in both of the compared samples. Shared-clonotype significance used Fisher's exact test assuming a theoretical repertoire of 10^7 TCRB sequences. TCRdb carries this immuneACCESS record with in-frame sequences only. Its versions omit some clonotypes, under half of them owing to an unresolved V gene in the studies checked, with the rest unexplained. Clone size and the V and J calls come from that table; the DNA yielded D and trimming. This sample lists 8,500 to 11,000 clones; roughly 80% were detected once. The top ten hold about 0.4% of the sample.

The material was CXCR5- memory CD4+ T cells sorted from blood, obtained 7 days after influenza vaccination. Interpreted using the paper, the cell subset or site label stands for: CXCR5- memory CD4 T cells. The receptor was isolated from an adult who received the influenza vaccine. The V and J segments used are TRBV19 and TRBJ2-4, and TRBD2 may be the D gene, going by 5 matching bases. The sequence in DNA is TGTGCCCCCAGAGAGGGCAATGAAAACATTCAGTACTTC. It encodes CAPREGNENIQYF.